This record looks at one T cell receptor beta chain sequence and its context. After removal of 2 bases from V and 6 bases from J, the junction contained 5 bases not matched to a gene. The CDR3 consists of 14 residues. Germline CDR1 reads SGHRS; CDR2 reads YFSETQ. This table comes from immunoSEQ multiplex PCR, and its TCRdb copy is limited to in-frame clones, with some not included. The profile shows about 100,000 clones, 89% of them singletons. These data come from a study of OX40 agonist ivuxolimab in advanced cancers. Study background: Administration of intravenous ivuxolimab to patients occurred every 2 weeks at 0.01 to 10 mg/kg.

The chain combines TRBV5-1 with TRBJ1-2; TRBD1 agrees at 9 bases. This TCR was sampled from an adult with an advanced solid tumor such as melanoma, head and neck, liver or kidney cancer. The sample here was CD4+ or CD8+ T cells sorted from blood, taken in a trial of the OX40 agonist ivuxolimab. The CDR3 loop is CASSLARTGDGYTF. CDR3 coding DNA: TGCGCCAGCAGCTTAGCAAGGACAGGGGATGGCTACACCTTC.